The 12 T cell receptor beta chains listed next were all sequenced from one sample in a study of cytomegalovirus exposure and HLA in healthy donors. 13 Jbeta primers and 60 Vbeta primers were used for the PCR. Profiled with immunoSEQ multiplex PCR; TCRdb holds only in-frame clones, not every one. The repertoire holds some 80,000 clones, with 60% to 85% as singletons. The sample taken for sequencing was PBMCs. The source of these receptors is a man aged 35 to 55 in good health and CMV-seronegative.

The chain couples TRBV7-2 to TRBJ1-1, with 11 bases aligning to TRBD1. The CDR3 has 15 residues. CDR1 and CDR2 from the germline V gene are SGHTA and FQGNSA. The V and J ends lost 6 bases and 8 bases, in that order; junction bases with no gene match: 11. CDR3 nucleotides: TGTGCCAGCAGTCCCGGGGGACAGGGGGTGGGGGAAGCTTTCTTT. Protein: CASSPGGQGVGEAFF.

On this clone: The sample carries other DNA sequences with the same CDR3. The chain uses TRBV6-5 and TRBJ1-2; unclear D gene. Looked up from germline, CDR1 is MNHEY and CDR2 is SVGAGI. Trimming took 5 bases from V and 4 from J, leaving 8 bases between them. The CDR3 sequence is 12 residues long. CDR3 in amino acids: CASSGQAYGYTF. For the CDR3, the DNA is TGTGCCAGCAGTGGTCAAGCCTATGGCTACACCTTC.

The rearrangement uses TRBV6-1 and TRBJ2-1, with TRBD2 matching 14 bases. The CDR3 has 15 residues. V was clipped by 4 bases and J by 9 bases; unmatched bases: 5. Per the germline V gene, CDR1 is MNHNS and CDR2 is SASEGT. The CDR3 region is CASSGGTSGSFEQFF. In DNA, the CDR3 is TGTGCCAGCAGTGGTGGGACTAGCGGGAGTTTTGAGCAGTTCTTC.

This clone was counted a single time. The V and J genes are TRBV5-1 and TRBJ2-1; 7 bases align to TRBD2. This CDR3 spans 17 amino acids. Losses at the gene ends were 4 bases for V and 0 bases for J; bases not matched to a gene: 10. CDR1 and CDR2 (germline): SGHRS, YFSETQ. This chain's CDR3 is CASSAGRPLDSYNEQFF. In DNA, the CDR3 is TGCGCCAGCAGCGCCGGGAGGCCCCTCGACTCCTACAATGAGCAGTTCTTC.

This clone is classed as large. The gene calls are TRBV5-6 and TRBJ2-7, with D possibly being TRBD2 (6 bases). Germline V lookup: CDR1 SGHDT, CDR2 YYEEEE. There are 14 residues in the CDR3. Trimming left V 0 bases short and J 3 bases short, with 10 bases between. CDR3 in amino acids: CASSLAVAVYEQYF. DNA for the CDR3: TGTGCCAGCAGCTTGGCGGTAGCGGTCTACGAGCAGTACTTC.

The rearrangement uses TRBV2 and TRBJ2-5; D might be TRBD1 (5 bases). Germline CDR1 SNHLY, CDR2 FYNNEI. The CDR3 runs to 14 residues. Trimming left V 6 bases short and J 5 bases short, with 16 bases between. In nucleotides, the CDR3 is TGTGCCAGCAGAGAAAGGGGCGGTATGGAGACCCAGTACTTC. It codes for CASRERGGMETQYF.

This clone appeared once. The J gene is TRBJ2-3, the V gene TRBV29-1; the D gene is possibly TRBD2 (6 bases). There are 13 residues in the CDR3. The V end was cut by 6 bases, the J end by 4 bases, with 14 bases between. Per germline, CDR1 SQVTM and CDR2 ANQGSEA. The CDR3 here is CSVGVGGADTQYF. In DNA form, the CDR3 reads TGCAGCGTGGGGGTAGGCGGGGCAGATACGCAGTATTTT.

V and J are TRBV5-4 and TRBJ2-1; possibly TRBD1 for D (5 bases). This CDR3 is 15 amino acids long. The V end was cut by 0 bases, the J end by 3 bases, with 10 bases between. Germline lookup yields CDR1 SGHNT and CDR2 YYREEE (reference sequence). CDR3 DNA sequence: TGTGCCAGCAGCTTGGGGGGCACAGTCTACAATGAGCAGTTCTTC. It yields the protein CASSLGGTVYNEQFF.

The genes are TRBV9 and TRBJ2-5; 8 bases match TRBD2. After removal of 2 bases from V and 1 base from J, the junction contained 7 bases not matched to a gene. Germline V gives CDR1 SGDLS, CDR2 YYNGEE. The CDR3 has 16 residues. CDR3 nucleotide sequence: TGTGCCAGCAGCGTCTTCCACGCGGGAGGCCAAGAGACCCAGTACTTC. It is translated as CASSVFHAGGQETQYF.

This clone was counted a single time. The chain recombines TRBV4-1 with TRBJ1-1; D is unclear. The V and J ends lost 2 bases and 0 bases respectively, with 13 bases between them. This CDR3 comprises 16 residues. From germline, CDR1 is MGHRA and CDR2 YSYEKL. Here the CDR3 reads CASSQKPTPMNTEAFF. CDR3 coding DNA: TGCGCCAGCAGCCAAAAACCGACACCTATGAACACTGAAGCTTTCTTT.

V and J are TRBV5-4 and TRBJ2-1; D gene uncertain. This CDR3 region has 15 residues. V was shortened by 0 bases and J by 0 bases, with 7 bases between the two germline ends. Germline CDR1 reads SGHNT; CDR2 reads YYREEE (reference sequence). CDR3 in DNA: TGTGCCAGCAGCTTGGAACAGAGCTCCTACAATGAGCAGTTCTTC. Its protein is CASSLEQSSYNEQFF.

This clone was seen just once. The CDR3 DNA reads as TGCAGCGTCCCGGACACCTATGGCTACACCTTC. As protein: CSVPDTYGYTF. The chain recombines TRBV29-1 with TRBJ1-2, with D possibly being TRBD1 (5 bases). Looked up from germline, CDR1 is SQVTM and CDR2 is ANQGSEA. Between the trimmed V and J ends, which lost 6 bases and 4 bases, there was a span of 9 bases. The CDR3 spans 11 residues.